Below, one T cell receptor beta chain is given with its context. The data belong to a study of blood T cell repertoires in COVID-19. TCRdb's table, derived via immunoSEQ multiplex PCR, lists solely in-frame clones and lacks some. Altogether some 670,000 clones are present, 85% to 90% being singletons, with the ten largest covering more than 0.25%. V lost 0 bases and J lost 1; bases outside the gene matches: 2. This CDR3 is built from 16 residues. CDR1 and CDR2 (germline): ENHRY, SYGVKD. This receptor was obtained from a woman under 30 with acute or convalescent COVID-19. The chain recombines TRBV10-3 with TRBJ2-2; TRBD2 agrees at 7 bases. The sequencing sample was made of peripheral blood. CDR3 residues: CAISESQRGNTGELFF. The CDR3 DNA is TGTGCCATCAGTGAGTCCCAGCGGGGGAACACCGGGGAGCTGTTTTTT.